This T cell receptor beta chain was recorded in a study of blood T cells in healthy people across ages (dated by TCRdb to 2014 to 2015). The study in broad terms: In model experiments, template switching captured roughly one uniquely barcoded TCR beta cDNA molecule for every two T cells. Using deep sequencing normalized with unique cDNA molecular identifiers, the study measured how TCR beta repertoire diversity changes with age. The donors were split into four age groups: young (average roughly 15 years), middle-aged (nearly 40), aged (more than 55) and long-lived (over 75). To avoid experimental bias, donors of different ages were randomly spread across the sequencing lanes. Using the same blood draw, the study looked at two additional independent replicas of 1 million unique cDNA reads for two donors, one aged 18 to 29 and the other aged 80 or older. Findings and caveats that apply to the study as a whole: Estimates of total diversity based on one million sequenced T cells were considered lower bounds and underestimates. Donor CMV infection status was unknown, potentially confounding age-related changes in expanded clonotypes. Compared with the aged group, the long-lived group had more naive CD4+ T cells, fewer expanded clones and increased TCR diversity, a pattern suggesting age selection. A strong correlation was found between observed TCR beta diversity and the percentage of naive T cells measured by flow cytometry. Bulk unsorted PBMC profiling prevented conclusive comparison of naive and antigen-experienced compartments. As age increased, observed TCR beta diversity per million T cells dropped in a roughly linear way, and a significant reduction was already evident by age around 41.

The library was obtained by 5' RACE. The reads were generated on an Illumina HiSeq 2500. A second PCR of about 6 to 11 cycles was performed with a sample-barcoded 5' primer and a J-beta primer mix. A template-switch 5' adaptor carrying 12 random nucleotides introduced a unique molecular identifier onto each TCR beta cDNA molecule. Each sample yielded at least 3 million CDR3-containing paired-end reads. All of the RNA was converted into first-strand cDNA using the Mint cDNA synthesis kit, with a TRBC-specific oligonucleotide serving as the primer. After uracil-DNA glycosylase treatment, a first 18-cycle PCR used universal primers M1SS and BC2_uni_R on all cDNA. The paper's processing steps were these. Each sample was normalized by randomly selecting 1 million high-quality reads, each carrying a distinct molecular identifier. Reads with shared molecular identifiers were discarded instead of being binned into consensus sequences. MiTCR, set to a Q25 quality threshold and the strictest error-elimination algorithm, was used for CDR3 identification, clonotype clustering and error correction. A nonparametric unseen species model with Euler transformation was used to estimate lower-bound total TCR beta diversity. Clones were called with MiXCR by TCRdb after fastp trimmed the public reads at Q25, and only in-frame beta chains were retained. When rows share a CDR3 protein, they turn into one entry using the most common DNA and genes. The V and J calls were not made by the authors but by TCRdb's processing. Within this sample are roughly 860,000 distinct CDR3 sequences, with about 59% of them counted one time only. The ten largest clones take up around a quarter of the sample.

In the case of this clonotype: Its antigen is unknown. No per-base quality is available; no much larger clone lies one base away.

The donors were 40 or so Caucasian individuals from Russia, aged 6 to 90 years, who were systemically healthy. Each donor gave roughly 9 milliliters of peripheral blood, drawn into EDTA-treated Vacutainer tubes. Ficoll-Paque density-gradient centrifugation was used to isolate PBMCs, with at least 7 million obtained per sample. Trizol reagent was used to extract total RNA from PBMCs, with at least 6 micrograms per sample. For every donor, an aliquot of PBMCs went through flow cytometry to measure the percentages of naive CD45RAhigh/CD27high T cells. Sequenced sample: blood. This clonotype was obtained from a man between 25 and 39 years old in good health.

The CDR3 has the sequence CSAGRNTEAFF. The sequenced DNA is TGCAGCGCAGGGAGGAACACTGAAGCTTTCTTT. The rearranged chain carries TRBV29-1 and TRBJ1-1; the D region possibly corresponds to TRBD1 (5 bases align). CDR1 and CDR2 are read off the germline V gene as SQVTM and ANQGSEA. The CDR3 spans 11 residues, from the cysteine through the phenylalanine. Kept here is only the CDR3 DNA, which spans 33 bases and is read in frame from base 1. A distance of 7 bases separates the germline ends of V and J, which lose 7 bases and 1 base respectively.